Sequencing of this T cell receptor (beta chain) was carried out in a study of neurological immune-mediated disorders. Study-wide findings and caveats: Sharing of CDR3 amino acid sequences among expanded clones across subjects was absent, suggesting private repertoires in all groups. HTLV-1-associated myelopathy displayed the greatest TCR clonal expansion, and multiple sclerosis exhibited the smallest, lower than that of healthy controls.

About this clonotype: The target antigen is unknown.

The method for making cDNA was 5'RACE, and it used 10-nucleotide random UMIs. One entry per CDR3 protein, called by TCRdb with MiXCR from the 5' RACE reads. The sample shows under 40,000 distinct CDR3 sequences, around 7% of them seen only once. The sorted libraries involved the use of around 1 million CD4+ or CD8+ T cells. The CDR3 loop spans 13 amino acids. Trimming removed 4 bases at V and 5 bases at J, with 12 bases between. The V gene's germline CDR1 is SGDLS and CDR2 YYNGEE. The sample taken for sequencing was CD4+ T cells from blood. The clonotype was recovered from a middle-aged man in good health. The rearrangement uses TRBV9 and TRBJ1-2; D is perhaps TRBD1 (6 bases). The CDR3 DNA reads TGTGCCAGCAGCCCCAGGGACATTTATGGCTACACCTTC. Protein product: CASSPRDIYGYTF.